This T cell receptor (beta chain) was captured in a study of T cell responses to AZD1222 COVID-19 vaccine. General observations from the study: Only a handful of AZD1222 recipients were seropositive at baseline. It should be noted that donors were predominantly white British and more often female, and clonal diversity was possibly underestimated. Once two AZD1222 doses were given, Spike-specific TCR breadth and depth went up.

As regards this clone: Its antigen is as yet unknown.

The method was immunoSEQ multiplex PCR; TCRdb's version includes in-frame clones alone and lacks a portion of them. Here the sample spans more than 85,000 clones, approximately 91% being singletons. Trimming took 5 bases from V and 2 from J; bases not matched to a gene: 8. Looked up from germline, CDR1 is SGHVS and CDR2 is FNYEAQ. CDR3 length equals 15 residues. V is TRBV7-6 and J is TRBJ2-7; 8 bases line up with TRBD2. The receptor was derived from an adult who received the AZD1222 COVID-19 vaccine. The material sequenced was peripheral blood, taken 28 days after the second AZD1222 dose. The CDR3 nucleotides read TGTGCCAGCAGCCAGTTAGCGGGACTGGCCTACGAGCAGTACTTC. Protein: CASSQLAGLAYEQYF. Supplemented by reference TRBV7-6 and TRBJ2-7, the full variable domain reads GAGVSQSPRYKVTKRGQDVALRCDPISGHVSLYWYRQALGQGPEFLTYFNYEAQQDKSGLPNDRFSAERPEGSISTLTIQRTEQRDSAMYRCASSQLAGLAYEQYFGPGTRLTVT.